The rows below give T cell receptor beta chains drawn from one sample of a study of blood T cell repertoires in COVID-19. The assay was immunoSEQ multiplex PCR, and TCRdb's table has in-frame clones only and misses some. The sample lists roughly 54,000 clones, just over 85% seen once, with around 27% in the top ten. Sequenced: peripheral blood. These receptors were collected from a human donor in a cohort sampled during active COVID-19. Both conserved end residues are trimmed from each CDR3. Each record gives: CDR3 protein, D gene, V gene, J gene. D genes are given only for firm matches.

cdr3_aa: ASSYGTSGSGETQY
d_call: TRBD2
v_call: TRBV5-1
j_call: TRBJ2-5

cdr3_aa: ASRSELLSYEQY
d_call: -
v_call: TRBV4-1
j_call: TRBJ2-7

cdr3_aa: ASSIGGGGWTDTQY
d_call: TRBD2
v_call: TRBV19
j_call: TRBJ2-3

cdr3_aa: ASRDRVSAF
d_call: TRBD1
v_call: TRBV6-6
j_call: TRBJ1-1

cdr3_aa: ASTKNGQGYEQY
d_call: -
v_call: TRBV2
j_call: TRBJ2-7

cdr3_aa: ASRTGGVSYEQY
d_call: -
v_call: TRBV2
j_call: TRBJ2-7

cdr3_aa: SVSGSDTQY
d_call: -
v_call: TRBV29-1
j_call: TRBJ2-3

cdr3_aa: ASSVATPSGRTDTQY
d_call: TRBD2
v_call: TRBV9
j_call: TRBJ2-3

cdr3_aa: ASSLWQTGQETQY
d_call: -
v_call: TRBV7-9
j_call: TRBJ2-5

cdr3_aa: ASSLYTGTSGSNEQY
d_call: TRBD2
v_call: TRBV7-9
j_call: TRBJ2-7

cdr3_aa: ASTRFPRSGNTIY
d_call: -
v_call: TRBV5-8
j_call: TRBJ1-3

cdr3_aa: ASSLQGTQRETQY
d_call: TRBD1
v_call: TRBV6-5
j_call: TRBJ2-5

cdr3_aa: ASSSPGQNTEAF
d_call: -
v_call: TRBV4-1
j_call: TRBJ1-1

cdr3_aa: ASSNSGGADYNEQF
d_call: TRBD2
v_call: TRBV5-6
j_call: TRBJ2-1

cdr3_aa: ASSLAGGSQETQY
d_call: TRBD2
v_call: TRBV7-9
j_call: TRBJ2-5

cdr3_aa: ASSPEALREQY
d_call: -
v_call: TRBV19
j_call: TRBJ2-7

cdr3_aa: AWGTGGSYEQY
d_call: TRBD1
v_call: TRBV30
j_call: TRBJ2-7

cdr3_aa: ASSFPGHGNEQY
d_call: -
v_call: TRBV27
j_call: TRBJ2-7

cdr3_aa: ASSSLAGGPGETQY
d_call: TRBD2
v_call: TRBV7-9
j_call: TRBJ2-5

cdr3_aa: ASSQIWGHTEAF
d_call: -
v_call: TRBV14
j_call: TRBJ1-1